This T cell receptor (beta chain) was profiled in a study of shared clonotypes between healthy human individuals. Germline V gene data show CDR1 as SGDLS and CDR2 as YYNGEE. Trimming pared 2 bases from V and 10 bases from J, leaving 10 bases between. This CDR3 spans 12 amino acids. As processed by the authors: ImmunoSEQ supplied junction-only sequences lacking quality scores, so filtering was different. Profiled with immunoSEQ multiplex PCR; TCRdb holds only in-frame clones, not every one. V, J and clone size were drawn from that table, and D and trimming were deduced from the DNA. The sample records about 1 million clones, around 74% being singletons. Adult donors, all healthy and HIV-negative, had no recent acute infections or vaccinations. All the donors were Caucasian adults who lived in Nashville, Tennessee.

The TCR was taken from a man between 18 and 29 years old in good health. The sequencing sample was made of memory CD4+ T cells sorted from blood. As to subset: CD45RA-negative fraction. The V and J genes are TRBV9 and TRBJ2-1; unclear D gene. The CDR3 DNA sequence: TGTGCCAGCAGCGTCGGGTATACCGAGCAGTTCTTC. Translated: CASSVGYTEQFF.